The 9 T cell receptor beta chains presented below share a single source sample, sequenced in a study of Graves' ophthalmopathy and Graves' hyperthyroidism. From RNA, the CDR3 regions of TCR beta chains were amplified and sequenced. A first-round RT-PCR used HTBI primers, followed by a second-round multiplex PCR. TCRdb used MiXCR to reprocess the multiplex PCR reads, holding one entry per CDR3 protein. Counted here are about 500,000 distinct CDR3 sequences, roughly 40% occurring once; the ten biggest clones make up 4% to 5%. The sample consisted of peripheral blood or thyroid tissue (not recorded which). Every receptor here comes from an adult man with Graves' hyperthyroidism.

This clonotype was detected ten times or more. The chain carries TRBV20-1 and TRBJ1-1; D gene uncertain. From germline, CDR1 is DFQATT and CDR2 SNEGSKA (reference sequence). This CDR3 comprises 13 residues. Trimming removed 5 bases from V and 0 bases from J, with 10 bases in between. The CDR3 bases are TGCAGTGCTTCCAAGCGCCTGAACACTGAAGCTTTCTTT. It codes for CSASKRLNTEAFF.

This chain uses TRBV5-1 with TRBJ1-1, with TRBD1 as a possible D gene (5 bases). From germline, CDR1 is SGHRS and CDR2 YFSETQ. The length of the CDR3 is 14 residues. The V end was cut by 4 bases, the J end by 4 bases, with 14 bases between. In DNA form, the CDR3 reads TGCGCCAGCAGCAGAGTCGCCGACAGCACTGAAGCTTTCTTT. It yields the protein CASSRVADSTEAFF. The full variable domain, in which reference TRBV5-1 and TRBJ1-1 provide the parts outside the CDR3, is KAGVTQTPRYLIKTRGQQVTLSCSPISGHRSVSWYQQTPGQGLQFLFEYFSETQRNKGNFPGRFSGRQFSNSRSEMNVSTLELGDSALYLCASSRVADSTEAFFGQGTRLTVV.

Concerning this clonotype itself: This sequence may be a read error, since a much larger clone differs from it by one base. The rearrangement uses TRBV7-9 and TRBJ1-2; 8 bases match TRBD1. Germline loops: CDR1 SEHNR, CDR2 FQNEAQ (reference sequence). The CDR3 covers 16 residues. Germline trimming cut 5 bases from V and 5 bases from J; bases unmatched to any gene: 13. The CDR3 loop is CASSGRTWDRIYGYTF. CDR3 nucleotide sequence: TGTGCCAGCAGCGGCCGGACATGGGACAGGATTTATGGCTACACCTTC.

In its sample, this clonotype was seen many times. V is TRBV5-1 and J is TRBJ1-2; D is ambiguous. The CDR3 has 13 residues. Trimming removed 5 bases from V and 5 bases from J, with 13 bases in between. Per germline, CDR1 SGHRS and CDR2 YFSETQ. The CDR3 DNA follows: TGCGCCAGCAGAGACCTGACGCCATATGGCTACACCTTC. Translated, it gives CASRDLTPYGYTF.

This clonotype was seen repeatedly, ten times or more. The V and J genes are TRBV7-9 and TRBJ1-4; D is undetermined. Trimming removed 1 base from V and 7 bases from J, with 4 bases in between. The germline gives CDR1 SEHNR, CDR2 FQNEAQ (reference sequence). This CDR3 contains 12 residues. CDR3: CASSLVREKLFF. CDR3 bases: TGTGCCAGCAGCTTAGTGCGTGAAAAACTGTTTTTT.

This clonotype was seen more than once but under ten times. The gene calls are TRBV10-1 and TRBJ2-7; TRBD1 might be the D (6 bases). Trimming left V 2 bases short and J 2 bases short, with 13 bases between. This CDR3 contains 15 residues. Germline lookup yields CDR1 WNHNN and CDR2 SYGVQD (reference sequence). In nucleotides, the CDR3 is TGCGCCAGCAGTGAGAGTGGGGACACACCCTACGAGCAGTACTTC. This encodes CASSESGDTPYEQYF.

The table lists this clonotype with a few counts. The CDR3 region is CASSLHRSETQYF. The CDR3 region has the DNA TGTGCCAGCAGTTTACACAGGTCGGAGACCCAGTACTTC. The V and J genes are TRBV28 and TRBJ2-5; a possible D gene is TRBD1 (5 bases). This CDR3 region has 13 residues. The V end lost 2 bases, the J end lost 5 bases, and 9 bases lay between the germline ends. CDR1 is MDHEN, CDR2 SYDVKM, per germline.

This chain joins TRBV20-1 and TRBJ1-1, with TRBD1 as a possible D gene (6 bases). Germline V gene sequence: CDR1 DFQATT, CDR2 SNEGSKA (reference sequence). Trimming stripped 2 bases from V and 7 bases from J, with 17 bases between. There are 14 residues in the CDR3. The CDR3, as DNA: TGCAGTGCTAGAAAAGGGGGGACAACTAATGAAGCTTTCTTT. This encodes CSARKGGTTNEAFF.

The V gene is TRBV11-1, the J gene TRBJ1-1; D is possibly TRBD1 (6 bases). The germline V gene has CDR1 SGHAT and CDR2 FQDESV (reference sequence). CDR3 length equals 14 residues. Deletions cut 3 bases from V and 10 bases from J, with 18 bases between. The CDR3 DNA follows: TGTGCCAGCAGCTTGGCCCCGGGGGCCCCGAGAGCTTTCTTT. Translated, it gives CASSLAPGAPRAFF.